The 30 T cell receptor beta chains below come from one sample, sequenced in a study of Ad26.COV2.S vaccination and SARS-CoV-2 variants. TCRdb's table, derived via immunoSEQ multiplex PCR, lists solely in-frame clones and lacks some. The profile shows roughly 300,000 clones, about 87% of them singletons. As for treatment: roughly 20 received Ad26.COV2.S at low or high dose, single or two shots; about 5 received placebo; per-sample allocation not given. Collection of samples fell on day 63 after the first vaccine or placebo injection. The material sequenced was peripheral blood, taken in a trial of Ad26.COV2.S vaccine versus placebo. These receptors all stem from a person between 18 and 59 years old who received the Ad26.COV2.S COVID-19 vaccine or a placebo.

The V and J genes are TRBV10-3 and TRBJ1-1; no clear D gene. The V end was cut by 11 bases, the J end by 4 bases, with 11 bases between. CDR1 and CDR2 from the germline V gene are ENHRY and SYGVKD. There are 11 residues in the CDR3. CDR3 nucleotides: TGTGCCCCCGGGGAGGGCACTGAAGCTTTCTTT. The encoded protein is CAPGEGTEAFF.

The V and J genes are TRBV6-5 and TRBJ1-1; 8 nucleotides align to TRBD1. CDR1 and CDR2 (germline): MNHEY, SVGAGI. J was trimmed by 8 bases and V by 7 bases; bases with no gene match: 3. The CDR3 has 11 amino acids. The CDR3 loop reads CASNDRGEAFF. The CDR3 DNA is TGTGCCAGCAACGACAGGGGCGAAGCTTTCTTT.

The gene calls are TRBV4-1 and TRBJ2-3, with a tentative D call TRBD1 (5 bases). This CDR3 has 15 amino acids. Trimming removed 4 bases at V and 2 bases at J, with 13 bases between. CDR1 is MGHRA, CDR2 YSYEKL, per germline. In nucleotides, the CDR3 is TGCGCCAGCAGCCGCCAGGGTGCTGACACAGATACGCAGTATTTT. This encodes CASSRQGADTDTQYF.

This clone was seen a single time. The V call is TRBV7-9, the J call TRBJ1-1, with D possibly being TRBD1 (6 bases). CDR3 length equals 14 residues. CDR1 SEHNR and CDR2 FQNEAQ come from the germline V gene (reference sequence). The germline V and J ends were trimmed by 5 bases and 6 bases, with 16 bases remaining between them. CDR3 DNA: TGTGCCAGCAGCCGCGGCCTCAGGACAGCTGAAGCTTTCTTT. Its translation: CASSRGLRTAEAFF.

The chain uses TRBV7-3 and TRBJ2-3; 9 bases map to TRBD2. Germline trimming cut 4 bases from V and 0 bases from J; bases unmatched to any gene: 20. This CDR3 has 21 residues. The germline CDR1 and CDR2 sequences are SGHTA and FQGTGA. The chain's CDR3 is CASSSTEIFLREGRSTDTQYF. In DNA form, the CDR3 reads TGTGCCAGCAGCTCAACCGAGATTTTTTTGCGGGAGGGCCGGAGCACAGATACGCAGTATTTT.

The rearrangement links TRBV7-3 to TRBJ2-5; D is possibly TRBD1 or TRBD2 (6 bases each). The CDR3 consists of 14 residues. Trimming removed 2 bases from V and 5 bases from J, with 12 bases in between. CDR1 is SGHTA and CDR2 is FQGTGA in the germline V gene. CDR3 region: CASSLGGGRETQYF. The CDR3 DNA sequence: TGTGCCAGCAGCTTAGGTGGGGGGCGCGAGACCCAGTACTTC.

V is TRBV3-1 (or the pseudogene TRBV3-2) and J is TRBJ1-4; no clear D. The V gene lost 3 bases and the J gene lost 5 bases, with 4 bases spanning the gap. Germline lookup yields CDR1 LGHDT and CDR2 YNNKEL (reference sequence). The CDR3 is 12 residues long. The CDR3 bases are TGTGCCAGCAGCCAGGAGAATGAAAAACTGTTTTTT. Amino acid sequence: CASSQENEKLFF.

The chain employs TRBV5-1 and TRBJ2-5; 10 nucleotides align to TRBD1. V trimming: 0 bases; J trimming: 3 bases; junction bases outside the gene matches: 2. CDR3 length equals 15 residues. The germline gives CDR1 SGHRS, CDR2 YFSETQ. The CDR3 sequence: CASSLDGTGEETQYF. The DNA for the CDR3 is TGCGCCAGCAGCTTGGATGGGACAGGGGAAGAGACCCAGTACTTC. Looking up the rest from reference TRBV5-1 and TRBJ2-5 gives the full variable domain: KAGVTQTPRYLIKTRGQQVTLSCSPISGHRSVSWYQQTPGQGLQFLFEYFSETQRNKGNFPGRFSGRQFSNSRSEMNVSTLELGDSALYLCASSLDGTGEETQYFGPGTRLLVL.

This clone showed up just once. The chain joins TRBV4-1 to TRBJ1-2; D not resolved. Trimming took 0 bases from V and 8 from J, leaving 16 bases between them. From germline, CDR1 is MGHRA and CDR2 YSYEKL. The CDR3 contains 15 residues. In DNA form, the CDR3 reads TGCGCCAGCAGCCAAGATCCAGTCTTTATGGCGGGCTACACCTTC. Amino acid sequence: CASSQDPVFMAGYTF.

The chain employs TRBV4-3 and TRBJ2-1, with a tentative D call TRBD1 (6 bases). The CDR3 has 13 amino acids. The V gene's germline CDR1 is LGHNA and CDR2 YSLEER. Trimming stripped 4 bases from V and 8 bases from J, with 12 bases between. The CDR3 spells CASSPGDVDEQFF. The CDR3 nucleotides read TGCGCCAGCAGCCCAGGGGATGTGGATGAGCAGTTCTTC.

The chain combines TRBV28 with TRBJ1-5; a weak D match, TRBD1 (5 bases). There are 21 residues in the CDR3. Trimming took off 1 base at V and 2 bases at J, with 27 bases between the two ends. CDR1 and CDR2 from the germline V gene are MDHEN and SYDVKM. The CDR3 region is CASSLFFSLDSSRVGNQPQHF. The CDR3, as DNA: TGTGCCAGCAGTTTATTCTTTTCGCTCGACAGCAGCCGTGTTGGCAATCAGCCCCAGCATTTT.

This clone was found once. The chain is built from TRBV10-2 and TRBJ2-3, with 12 bases identical to TRBD2. CDR1 is WSHSY and CDR2 is SAAADI in the germline V gene. The CDR3 spans 14 residues. V lost 5 bases to trimming and J lost 3 bases; unmatched junction nucleotides: 0. DNA of the CDR3: TGCGCCAGCAGTCTAGCGGGAGGGACAGATACGCAGTATTTT. Amino acids: CASSLAGGTDTQYF.

The chain employs TRBV12-5 and TRBJ2-1; D is possibly TRBD2 (6 bases). The germline gives CDR1 LGHNT, CDR2 FRNRAP. The CDR3 spans 16 residues. V lost 2 bases and J lost 6, with 17 bases in between. The CDR3 region has the DNA TGTGCTAGTGGTTTGCAGGCCGGGGGAATCGGCAATGAGCAGTTCTTC. Amino acid sequence: CASGLQAGGIGNEQFF.

The chain is built from TRBV6-5 and TRBJ2-7; 10 positions agree with TRBD2. This CDR3 comprises 14 residues. Unmatched junction bases numbered 7, after V lost 6 bases and J lost 5 bases. Per the germline V gene, CDR1 is MNHEY and CDR2 is SVGAGI. For the CDR3, the DNA is TGTGCCAGCAGGATCACTAGCGGGACCCACGAGCAGTACTTC. It yields the protein CASRITSGTHEQYF.

The chain carries TRBV10-3 and TRBJ2-5, with D possibly matching TRBD2 (5 bases). The CDR3 loop spans 14 amino acids. V was shortened by 2 bases and J by 5 bases, with 12 bases between the two germline ends. Germline V gives CDR1 ENHRY, CDR2 SYGVKD. CDR3 in amino acids: CAISELSSGETQYF. Written as DNA, the CDR3 is TGTGCCATCAGTGAGCTCTCGTCGGGGGAGACCCAGTACTTC.

V usage is TRBV6-5 and J usage is TRBJ1-1; D is ambiguous. Germline assignment: CDR1 MNHEY and CDR2 SVGAGI. The CDR3 totals 14 residues. V was pared by 10 bases and J by 3 bases, with 18 bases between. The CDR3 here is CATYEIGGDTEAFF. Written as DNA, the CDR3 is TGTGCCACGTATGAGATCGGAGGCGACACTGAAGCTTTCTTT.

The genes are TRBV5-1 and TRBJ1-1; D is unresolved. Germline V gene sequence: CDR1 SGHRS, CDR2 YFSETQ. The CDR3 is 15 residues long. Trimming pared 5 bases from V and 4 bases from J, leaving 18 bases between. This chain's CDR3 is CASRGNQEWITEAFF. CDR3 coding DNA: TGCGCCAGCAGGGGGAACCAGGAGTGGATCACTGAAGCTTTCTTT.

In this sample, this clone turned up once. This rearrangement joins TRBV11-1 to TRBJ2-7, with 7 bases that match TRBD1. CDR3 length: 12 amino acids. Trimming took 4 bases from V and 4 from J; bases not matched to a gene: 1. The V gene's germline CDR1 is SGHAT and CDR2 FQDESV (reference sequence). CDR3 coding DNA: TGTGCCAGCAGCTACAGGGGTTACGAGCAGTACTTC. Translation gives CASSYRGYEQYF.

This clone was seen just once. This chain links TRBV14 with TRBJ2-3; D call uncertain. From germline, CDR1 is SGHDN and CDR2 FVKESK. The V end lost 1 base, the J end lost 5 bases, and 4 bases lay between the germline ends. CDR3 length: 12 amino acids. The CDR3 DNA follows: TGTGCCAGCAGCCAAGTTAGAGATACGCAGTATTTT. It specifies CASSQVRDTQYF.

J is TRBJ1-3 and V is TRBV5-6, with no clear D. V gave up 3 bases and J gave up 0 bases, with 13 bases separating them. The CDR3 is 16 amino acids. The germline CDR1 and CDR2 sequences are SGHDT and YYEEEE. This CDR3 reads CASSSDGRPSGNTIYF. The CDR3 DNA sequence: TGTGCCAGCAGCTCGGACGGCAGACCCTCTGGAAACACCATATATTTT. Variable domain in full (rest from reference TRBV5-6 and TRBJ1-3): DAGVTQSPTHLIKTRGQQVTLRCSPKSGHDTVSWYQQALGQGPQFIFQYYEEEERQRGNFPDRFSGHQFPNYSSELNVNALLLGDSALYLCASSSDGRPSGNTIYFGEGSWLTVV.

The chain is built from TRBV12-3 or TRBV12-4 and TRBJ1-2; D ambiguous. The CDR3 runs 12 residues. The ends were cut back, 1 base at V and 6 bases at J, with 6 bases in the middle. CDR3: CASSLDRDGYTF. The CDR3, as DNA: TGTGCCAGCAGTTTAGACCGAGATGGCTACACCTTC.

This chain links TRBV28 with TRBJ1-1, with 7 nucleotides matching TRBD1. This CDR3 has 15 amino acids. Germline CDR1 MDHEN, CDR2 SYDVKM. The trim removed 8 bases at V and 1 base at J, leaving 10 bases unmatched. DNA for the CDR3: TGTGCCAGCCTGGACAGGTCCCCGTCGAACACTGAAGCTTTCTTT. As protein: CASLDRSPSNTEAFF.

The CDR3 loop is CASSPQSGNTIYF. In DNA form, the CDR3 reads TGTGCCAGCTCACCACAGTCTGGAAACACCATATATTTT. The chain is built from TRBV18 and TRBJ1-3; no firm D call. Trimming took 1 base from V and 1 from J, leaving 2 bases between them. Per germline, CDR1 KGHSH and CDR2 LQKENI. The CDR3 is 13 amino acids.

This clone was observed a handful of times. This sequence joins TRBV4-3 and TRBJ2-7; TRBD2 matches at 9 bases. There are 15 residues in the CDR3. Germline CDR1 LGHNA, CDR2 YSLEER. J gave up 3 bases and V 2 bases, and 5 bases lay outside the gene matches. This CDR3 is CASSQFSGSHYEQYF. CDR3 in DNA: TGCGCCAGCAGCCAATTTAGCGGGAGCCACTACGAGCAGTACTTC.

CDR3 region: CASSLGGTNQPQHF. CDR3 DNA: TGTGCCAGCAGCTTAGGCGGGACCAATCAGCCCCAGCATTTT. The chain employs TRBV11-2 and TRBJ1-5; weak D call: TRBD1 (5 bases). CDR1 and CDR2 (germline): SGHAT, FQNNGV. V was cut by 1 base and J by 3 bases, with 7 bases left in between. CDR3 size: 14 residues.

This clone was seen a few times. The genes are TRBV5-6 and TRBJ2-5; D might be TRBD1 (6 bases). CDR1 and CDR2 (germline): SGHDT, YYEEEE. The CDR3 runs to 17 residues. V was cut by 2 bases and J by 5 bases, with 22 bases left in between. The CDR3 bases are TGTGCCAGCAGCTTTACCCTCAATTTGGGGGCCCGGGAGACCCAGTACTTC. This encodes CASSFTLNLGARETQYF.

The CDR3 DNA sequence: TGTGCCAGCAGCCAAGAGAGGACTGAAGCTTTCTTT. It is translated as CASSQERTEAFF. The chain combines TRBV4-2 with TRBJ1-1; D is unclear. The germline V and J ends were trimmed by 0 bases and 5 bases, with 4 bases remaining between them. CDR1 and CDR2 from the germline V gene are LGHNA and YNFKEQ. The CDR3 has 12 residues.

The chain has TRBV28 and TRBJ2-2; D call uncertain. Germline V lookup: CDR1 MDHEN, CDR2 SYDVKM. The length of the CDR3 is 13 residues. V lost 2 bases to trimming and J lost 9 bases, with 10 bases between them. The CDR3 DNA is TGTGCCAGCAGTTTAGGGCTCAACCGGGAGCTGTTTTTT. Its protein product is CASSLGLNRELFF.

Points on this clone: The sample contains more than one DNA sequence encoding this CDR3. J is TRBJ1-1 and V is TRBV30, with D perhaps matching TRBD1 (5 bases). CDR1 is GTSNPN and CDR2 is SVGIG in the germline V gene (reference sequence). V gave up 3 bases and J gave up 2 bases, with 10 bases separating them. This CDR3 contains 13 residues. The CDR3 protein is CAWRGRANTEAFF. CDR3 DNA: TGTGCCTGGAGGGGACGGGCCAACACTGAAGCTTTCTTT. The full variable domain, in which reference TRBV30 and TRBJ1-1 provide the parts outside the CDR3, is SQTIHQWPATLVQPVGSPLSLECTVEGTSNPNLYWYRQAAGRGLQLLFYSVGIGQISSEVPQNLSASRPQDRQFILSSKKLLLSDSGFYLCAWRGRANTEAFFGQGTRLTVV.

The table lists this clone with a few counts. The V and J genes are TRBV2 and TRBJ1-5, with TRBD1 matching 8 bases. CDR3 length: 15 residues. Germline V gene sequence: CDR1 SNHLY, CDR2 FYNNEI. Unmatched junction bases numbered 8, after V lost 6 bases and J lost 4 bases. CDR3 protein: CASRYGTGDNQPQHF. CDR3 DNA: TGTGCCAGCAGATACGGGACAGGCGATAATCAGCCCCAGCATTTT.